This TCR beta chain was sequenced in a study of blood T cells in healthy people across ages. The second PCR ran 7 to 11 cycles with a sample-barcoded 5' primer and J-beta primers. TCRdb re-called the 5' RACE reads with MiXCR, one entry per CDR3 protein. The sample comprises 1.2 million to 1.5 million distinct CDR3 sequences, 35% to 45% of which are singletons, and less than 8% rests with the top ten. Study-wide results and limits: Across samples, TCR beta diversity tracked strongly with naive T cell percentage.

This CDR3 is built from 13 residues. The ends were cut back, 1 base at V and 4 bases at J, with 8 bases in the middle. The germline gives CDR1 SGHKS, CDR2 YYEKEE (reference sequence). This clonotype was counted only a few times. What it binds is unknown. The rearrangement uses TRBV5-5 and TRBJ1-1; the D is unclear. This receptor was obtained from a woman younger than 35 in good health. Sequenced material: blood. CDR3 sequence reads: CASSLFGVTEAFF. The CDR3 bases are TGTGCCAGCAGCTTGTTTGGGGTCACTGAAGCTTTCTTT.